A single sample gave rise to the 21 T cell receptor beta chains below, sequenced in a study of blood T cell repertoires in COVID-19. Only in-frame clones appear in the TCRdb table, and some are missing; sequencing was by immunoSEQ multiplex PCR. The sample has around 300,000 clones, around 86% seen once. What was sequenced was peripheral blood. These receptors were taken from a woman under 40 with active or convalescent COVID-19.

V is TRBV7-9 and J is TRBJ2-2; 7 nucleotides match TRBD1. The J segment lost 7 bases and the V segment lost 3 bases, leaving 5 bases of the junction unmatched. The germline gives CDR1 SEHNR, CDR2 FQNEAQ (reference sequence). CDR3 size: 14 residues. In DNA form, the CDR3 reads TGTGCCAGCAGCTTCGACAGGGAGCGCGGGGAGCTGTTTTTT. It encodes CASSFDRERGELFF.

The CDR3 sequence: CASSRDWLTYEQYF. CDR3 in DNA: TGTGCCAGCAGCCGGGACTGGCTAACCTACGAGCAGTACTTC. The chain uses TRBV7-2 and TRBJ2-7; perhaps TRBD2 as D (6 bases). Trimming left V 5 bases short and J 2 bases short, with 13 bases between. Germline CDR1 is SGHTA and CDR2 is FQGNSA. The CDR3 has 14 residues.

The chain has TRBV6-2 or TRBV6-3 and TRBJ2-7; D gene unclear. Trimming pared 0 bases from V and 0 bases from J, leaving 15 bases between. The CDR3 sequence is 17 residues long. Germline CDR1 MNHEY, CDR2 SVGEGT. The CDR3 here is CASSYSAAFPGSYEQYF. CDR3 bases: TGTGCCAGCAGTTACTCGGCAGCCTTCCCGGGCTCCTACGAGCAGTACTTC.

This chain joins TRBV5-1 and TRBJ1-2; D is unresolved. The CDR3 is 13 amino acids. Trimming stripped 5 bases from V and 1 base from J, with 9 bases between. Per germline, CDR1 SGHRS and CDR2 YFSETQ. This CDR3 is CASSAGDNYGYTF. The CDR3, as DNA: TGCGCCAGCAGTGCTGGAGATAACTATGGCTACACCTTC.

This chain connects TRBV27 to TRBJ1-4, with 9 nucleotides matching TRBD1. J lost 8 bases, V lost 5 bases, and 12 bases had no gene match. This CDR3 has 16 amino acids. CDR1 and CDR2 (germline): MNHEY, SMNVEV (reference sequence). The CDR3 loop reads CASSLLRQGVSEKLFF. In nucleotides, the CDR3 is TGTGCCAGCAGTCTTCTCCGACAGGGGGTATCCGAAAAACTGTTTTTT.

The V gene is TRBV28, the J gene TRBJ2-1; tentatively, D is TRBD1 (6 bases). In germline, CDR1 is MDHEN, CDR2 SYDVKM. V lost 8 bases, J lost 2 bases, and 16 bases lay in between. There are 15 residues in the CDR3. The CDR3 protein is CASLSRQVTYNEQFF. In DNA form, the CDR3 reads TGTGCCAGCCTCTCCCGACAGGTAACCTACAATGAGCAGTTCTTC.

The chain uses TRBV18 and TRBJ2-3; 10 nucleotides align to TRBD1. This CDR3 is 16 amino acids long. CDR1 is KGHSH and CDR2 is LQKENI in the germline V gene. Trimming removed 2 bases from V and 2 bases from J; junction bases left unmatched: 4. CDR3 DNA sequence: TGTGCCAGCTCACCAACCGGGACAGGGGCCACAGATACGCAGTATTTT. This sequence encodes CASSPTGTGATDTQYF.

The chain couples TRBV4-1 to TRBJ2-3; 8 bases align to TRBD1. The CDR3 length is 16 residues. CDR1 and CDR2 (germline): MGHRA, YSYEKL. The V segment lost 2 bases and the J segment 0 bases; nucleotides outside the gene matches: 4. The CDR3 nucleotides read TGCGCCAGCAGCCAACCCGACAGGGGAAGCACAGATACGCAGTATTTT. Encoded protein: CASSQPDRGSTDTQYF.

This clone was seen a single time. The chain links TRBV7-9 to TRBJ2-3; D unclear. This CDR3 comprises 14 residues. With 1 base removed from V and 0 bases from J, the gap between germline ends came to 5 bases. The germline CDR1 and CDR2 sequences are SEHNR and FQNEAQ (reference sequence). In nucleotides, the CDR3 is TGTGCCAGCAGCTTAGAGAGTAGCACAGATACGCAGTATTTT. It specifies CASSLESSTDTQYF.

The genes are TRBV7-2 and TRBJ2-7; D gene unclear. The V end was cut by 3 bases, the J end by 0 bases, with 9 bases between. The CDR3 sequence is 14 residues long. Germline CDR1 SGHTA, CDR2 FQGNSA. CDR3 nucleotides: TGTGCCAGCAGCTTCCGGCGGCCCTCCTACGAGCAGTACTTC. It specifies CASSFRRPSYEQYF. The full variable domain, rest sourced from reference TRBV7-2 and TRBJ2-7, is GAGVSQSPSNKVTEKGKDVELRCDPISGHTALYWYRQSLGQGLEFLIYFQGNSAPDKSGLPSDRFSAERTGGSVSTLTIQRTQQEDSAVYLCASSFRRPSYEQYFGPGTRLTVT.

The rearrangement uses TRBV11-2 and TRBJ2-1, with D maybe TRBD1 (6 bases). The CDR3 runs to 15 residues. Looked up from germline, CDR1 is SGHAT and CDR2 is FQNNGV. With 8 bases removed from V and 7 bases from J, the gap between germline ends came to 21 bases. The CDR3 region has the DNA TGTGCCAGCCGCCGTTTGGGGACAATTATGAATGAGCAGTTCTTC. It specifies CASRRLGTIMNEQFF.

The chain joins TRBV18 to TRBJ1-2; no clear D gene. The germline gives CDR1 KGHSH, CDR2 LQKENI. The CDR3 runs 14 residues. V shed 3 bases and J shed 4 bases, with 12 bases lying between them. CDR3 nucleotide sequence: TGTGCCAGCTCACCCCCAGTTACCCTCTATGGCTACACCTTC. This translates into CASSPPVTLYGYTF.

The J gene is TRBJ1-1, the V gene TRBV10-3; D is possibly TRBD1 (5 bases). From germline, CDR1 is ENHRY and CDR2 SYGVKD. The CDR3 has 14 amino acids. The V gene lost 6 bases and the J gene lost 5 bases, with 16 bases spanning the gap. CDR3 sequence (DNA): TGTGCCATCAGCCTCAGGGAACCTCAAACTGAAGCTTTCTTT. This sequence encodes CAISLREPQTEAFF.

The chain carries TRBV18 and TRBJ1-1; perhaps TRBD1 as D (5 bases). Germline loops: CDR1 KGHSH, CDR2 LQKENI. V was clipped by 2 bases and J by 4 bases, with 14 bases between them. The CDR3 spans 15 residues. The CDR3 protein is CASSPGQGPTTEAFF. CDR3 in DNA: TGTGCCAGCTCACCAGGGCAGGGCCCGACCACTGAAGCTTTCTTT.

The chain recombines TRBV18 with TRBJ2-1, with 7 bases matching TRBD1. This CDR3 region has 12 residues. The germline gives CDR1 KGHSH, CDR2 LQKENI. Germline trimming cut 4 bases from V and 12 bases from J; bases unmatched to any gene: 6. The CDR3 DNA reads as TGTGCCAGCTCACAACAACGGACAGGGCAGTTCTTC. This codes for CASSQQRTGQFF.

The chain employs TRBV6-5 and TRBJ1-6; TRBD1 matches 8 bases. This CDR3 is 15 amino acids long. The junction had 11 bases not matched to a gene; V was cut back by 6 bases and J by 10 bases. Germline V CDR1 and CDR2: MNHEY, SVGAGI. The CDR3 DNA follows: TGTGCCAGCAGAGGGGACAGGCGGCAAGGCTCACCCCTCCACTTT. Protein product: CASRGDRRQGSPLHF.

Details on this clone: Compared with germline, one end of the junction differs, possibly owing to a read error. Other DNA sequences in this specimen translate into the identical CDR3. The gene calls are TRBV7-2 and TRBJ1-2; perhaps TRBD1 as D (6 bases). CDR1 and CDR2 from the germline V gene are SGHTA and FQGNSA. The CDR3 has 13 residues. The CDR3: CASSRTARDGYTF. CDR3 bases: TGTGCCAGCAGCAGGACAGCGAGGGATGGCTACACCTTT.

The V gene is TRBV18, the J gene TRBJ2-1; 9 nucleotides agree with TRBD2. CDR1 is KGHSH and CDR2 is LQKENI in the germline V gene. This CDR3 has 18 residues. V gave up 3 bases and J gave up 0 bases; unmatched junction bases: 9. CDR3 sequence reads: CASSPALAGLSSYNEQFF. Here the CDR3 DNA reads TGTGCCAGCTCACCGGCGCTAGCGGGGTTGAGCTCCTACAATGAGCAGTTCTTC. Complete variable domain (other parts from reference TRBV18 and TRBJ2-1): NAGVMQNPRHLVRRRGQEARLRCSPMKGHSHVYWYRQLPEEGLKFMVYLQKENIIDESGMPKERFSAEFPKEGPSILRIQQVVRGDSAAYFCASSPALAGLSSYNEQFFGPGTRLTVL.

J is TRBJ2-5 and V is TRBV3-1 (or the pseudogene TRBV3-2), with 7 bases matching TRBD2. After removal of 3 bases from V and 0 bases from J, the junction contained 1 base not matched to a gene. The CDR3 runs 14 residues. Germline V lookup: CDR1 LGHDT, CDR2 YNNKEL (reference sequence). CDR3: CASSQGGYQETQYF. The DNA of the CDR3 is TGTGCCAGCAGCCAGGGGGGGTACCAAGAGACCCAGTACTTC.

This sequence joins TRBV9 and TRBJ2-1; weak D call: TRBD2 (7 bases). The CDR3 is 15 amino acids. V lost 0 bases and J 4 bases, leaving 11 bases between the germline ends. Germline V CDR1 and CDR2: SGDLS, YYNGEE. DNA of the CDR3: TGTGCCAGCAGCGTAGCTGCGGGGGCTTACAATGAGCAGTTCTTC. Protein product: CASSVAAGAYNEQFF.

The rearrangement uses TRBV19 and TRBJ1-6; tentative D call: TRBD1 (5 bases). Trimming cost V 2 bases and J 7 bases, with 15 bases left between them. The CDR3 runs 16 residues. CDR1 LNHDA and CDR2 SQIVND come from the germline V gene (reference sequence). The DNA of the CDR3 is TGTGCCAGTAGTATATCGAGGCAGGGTGGGAATTCACCCCTCCACTTT. The encoded protein is CASSISRQGGNSPLHF.